What follows are 19 T cell receptor beta chains derived from one specimen sequenced in a study of T cells in tumors after PD-1 blockade. Profiled with immunoSEQ multiplex PCR; TCRdb holds only in-frame clones, not every one. The table lists about 60,000 clones, approximately 79% of them singletons. This material consisted of PBMCs, taken after anti-PD-1 treatment. Receptor source: a human donor with basal cell carcinoma.

There are a few counts of this clone. The rearrangement joins TRBV27 to TRBJ1-2; D is uncertain. Germline CDR1 reads MNHEY; CDR2 reads SMNVEV (reference sequence). The V gene lost 8 bases and the J gene lost 1 base, with 14 bases spanning the gap. This CDR3 has 14 residues. The CDR3 region has the DNA TGTGCCAGCGGCCCCCTCAGAAATAACTATGGCTACACCTTC. Its translation is CASGPLRNNYGYTF.

The chain uses TRBV28 and TRBJ2-7; D remains unclear. V gave up 5 bases and J gave up 3 bases, with 8 bases separating them. This CDR3 is 12 amino acids long. CDR1 MDHEN and CDR2 SYDVKM come from the germline V gene. The CDR3 nucleotides read TGTGCCAGCAGTCCCCTGAACTACGAGCAGTACTTC. Its translation is CASSPLNYEQYF.

The gene calls are TRBV5-1 and TRBJ2-6; no firm D call. Trimming left V 0 bases short and J 0 bases short, with 7 bases between. The CDR3 contains 16 residues. Germline V CDR1 and CDR2: SGHRS, YFSETQ. CDR3 nucleotide sequence: TGCGCCAGCAGCTTGGGACGGTCCTCTGGGGCCAACGTCCTGACTTTC. Its protein product is CASSLGRSSGANVLTF. The full variable domain, completed using reference TRBV5-1 and TRBJ2-6, is KAGVTQTPRYLIKTRGQQVTLSCSPISGHRSVSWYQQTPGQGLQFLFEYFSETQRNKGNFPGRFSGRQFSNSRSEMNVSTLELGDSALYLCASSLGRSSGANVLTFGAGSRLTVL.

V is TRBV7-2 and J is TRBJ1-5; possible D gene TRBD1, 5 bases. V gave up 6 bases and J gave up 11 bases, with 20 bases separating them. CDR3 length: 14 residues. Germline CDR1 SGHTA, CDR2 FQGNSA. The CDR3: CASSSRPGQRAQHF. The CDR3 nucleotides are TGTGCCAGCAGTTCGCGCCCGGGGCAACGGGCCCAGCATTTT.

The V and J genes are TRBV10-3 and TRBJ1-2; D gene unclear. CDR1 is ENHRY and CDR2 is SYGVKD in the germline V gene. The CDR3 contains 13 residues. The germline V and J ends were trimmed by 1 base and 8 bases, with 11 bases remaining between them. This CDR3 reads CAISEWGPDGYTF. CDR3 DNA sequence: TGTGCCATCAGTGAGTGGGGTCCGGACGGCTACACCTTC.

The chain employs TRBV4-2 and TRBJ2-5, with 12 positions matching TRBD2. The ends lost 0 bases at V and 8 bases at J; junction bases unmatched: 7. This CDR3 is built from 16 residues. Germline-derived CDR1 and CDR2 are LGHNA and YNFKEQ. The CDR3 nucleotides read TGTGCCAGCAGCCAAGATCTGACTAGCGGGGGTTCAACCCAGTACTTC. As protein: CASSQDLTSGGSTQYF.

In nucleotides, the CDR3 is TGTGCCAGCAGCTTCACGGGGGGCTTTGGAGATACGCAGTATTTT. Residues: CASSFTGGFGDTQYF. This rearrangement joins TRBV7-2 to TRBJ2-3, with D possibly matching TRBD2 (7 bases). V lost 3 bases and J lost 5, with 15 bases in between. CDR1 SGHTA and CDR2 FQGNSA come from the germline V gene. This CDR3 contains 15 residues.

This chain links TRBV6-1 with TRBJ2-7; 8 nucleotides match TRBD1. Trimming at V came to 2 bases and at J to 3 bases, leaving 6 bases not matched to a gene. Germline lookup yields CDR1 MNHNS and CDR2 SASEGT. The CDR3 length is 15 residues. The CDR3 DNA is TGTGCCAGCAGTGAACTAGACAGGGGAGGCTACGAGCAGTACTTC. This codes for CASSELDRGGYEQYF.

The chain has TRBV21-1 and TRBJ2-7. TRBV21-1 is reported as a pseudogene. The CDR3 extends over 14 amino acids. CDR3 coding DNA: TGTGCCAGCCCCCGGGACGACACGGGATACGAGCAGTACTTC. This encodes CASPRDDTGYEQYF.

A remark on this clone: The junction differs from germline at one of its ends, possibly a read error. CDR3 amino acids: CASSLTGHRGAVF. CDR3 sequence (DNA): TGTGCCAGCAGTTTGACAGGGCACCGGGGAGCTGTTTTT. This chain joins TRBV28 and TRBJ2-2; 7 nucleotides align to TRBD1. The CDR3 length is 13 residues. Germline CDR1 and CDR2: MDHEN and SYDVKM.

The rearrangement joins TRBV29-1 to TRBJ2-2; no clear D. Germline V gene data show CDR1 as SQVTM and CDR2 as ANQGSEA. The length of the CDR3 is 14 residues. Between the trimmed V and J ends, which lost 3 bases and 2 bases, there was a span of 10 bases. The CDR3 DNA follows: TGCAGCGTTGATAGTCAGACAAACACCGGGGAGCTGTTTTTT. Protein product: CSVDSQTNTGELFF.

The sample holds one count of this clone. This chain uses TRBV15 with TRBJ1-2; D gene uncertain. The V end was cut by 0 bases, the J end by 2 bases, with 13 bases between. The CDR3 spans 16 residues. Germline V gives CDR1 LNHNV, CDR2 YYDKDF (reference sequence). The CDR3: CATSRDVGIANYGYTF. The CDR3 DNA follows: TGTGCCACCAGCAGAGATGTGGGGATTGCCAACTATGGCTACACCTTC.

The chain is built from TRBV10-3 and TRBJ2-1, with TRBD2 matching 9 bases. The ends lost 11 bases at V and 4 bases at J; junction bases unmatched: 12. The CDR3 is 15 residues long. Germline lookup yields CDR1 ENHRY and CDR2 SYGVKD. CDR3 residues: CASSPLAGSYNEQFF. In DNA form, the CDR3 reads TGTGCCTCCAGCCCCCTAGCGGGGAGTTACAATGAGCAGTTCTTC.

The chain has TRBV27 and TRBJ2-7; D is ambiguous. Germline loops: CDR1 MNHEY, CDR2 SMNVEV (reference sequence). Trimming took 6 bases from V and 7 from J, leaving 13 bases between them. The CDR3 sequence is 12 residues long. The CDR3 protein is CASSPDLREQYF. For the CDR3, the DNA is TGTGCCAGCAGCCCGGACCTCCGGGAGCAGTACTTC.

This clone was counted only a few times. J is TRBJ1-1 and V is TRBV4-1; perhaps TRBD1 as D (5 bases). CDR3 size: 16 residues. Germline V CDR1 and CDR2: MGHRA, YSYEKL. V was pared by 4 bases and J by 4 bases, with 19 bases between. CDR3 residues: CASSRQPEQVGTEAFF. CDR3 sequence (DNA): TGCGCCAGCAGCCGACAGCCGGAGCAGGTGGGCACTGAAGCTTTCTTT.

This sequence joins TRBV6-5 and TRBJ1-6, with D perhaps TRBD1 (5 bases). Germline assignment: CDR1 MNHEY and CDR2 SVGAGI. The V and J ends lost 0 bases and 8 bases respectively, with 11 bases between them. CDR3 length: 15 amino acids. The chain's CDR3 is CASSYSGWGDSPLHF. As DNA, the CDR3 is TGTGCCAGCAGTTACTCCGGGTGGGGGGATTCACCCCTCCACTTT.

The rearrangement links TRBV6-6 to TRBJ2-1; D is unclear. With 5 bases removed from V and 2 bases from J, the gap between germline ends came to 13 bases. Germline CDR1 MNHNY, CDR2 SVGAGI (reference sequence). This CDR3 spans 15 amino acids. DNA of the CDR3: TGTGCCAGCAGTAGGGATACCTCGGCCTACAATGAGCAGTTCTTC. Amino acids: CASSRDTSAYNEQFF.

The chain has TRBV5-5 and TRBJ2-5; 8 positions agree with TRBD2. There are 19 residues in the CDR3. Germline V gene data show CDR1 as SGHKS and CDR2 as YYEKEE (reference sequence). With 1 base clipped from V and 0 bases from J, the junction kept 14 bases outside the gene matches. CDR3 protein: CASSLTPKSGGQYQETQYF. CDR3 coding DNA: TGTGCCAGCAGCTTGACCCCTAAGAGCGGGGGCCAGTACCAAGAGACCCAGTACTTC. The whole variable domain, filled in from reference TRBV5-5 and TRBJ2-5, reads DAGVTQSPTHLIKTRGQQVTLRCSPISGHKSVSWYQQVLGQGPQFIFQYYEKEERGRGNFPDRFSARQFPNYSSELNVNALLLGDSALYLCASSLTPKSGGQYQETQYFGPGTRLLVL.

V is TRBV27 and J is TRBJ1-4; D is possibly TRBD1 (6 bases). Germline V lookup: CDR1 MNHEY, CDR2 SMNVEV (reference sequence). The CDR3 extends over 15 amino acids. Trimming stripped 2 bases from V and 6 bases from J, with 13 bases between. CDR3 nucleotides: TGTGCCAGCAGTTTAAGGGGGAACGGACATGAAAAACTGTTTTTT. Protein: CASSLRGNGHEKLFF.